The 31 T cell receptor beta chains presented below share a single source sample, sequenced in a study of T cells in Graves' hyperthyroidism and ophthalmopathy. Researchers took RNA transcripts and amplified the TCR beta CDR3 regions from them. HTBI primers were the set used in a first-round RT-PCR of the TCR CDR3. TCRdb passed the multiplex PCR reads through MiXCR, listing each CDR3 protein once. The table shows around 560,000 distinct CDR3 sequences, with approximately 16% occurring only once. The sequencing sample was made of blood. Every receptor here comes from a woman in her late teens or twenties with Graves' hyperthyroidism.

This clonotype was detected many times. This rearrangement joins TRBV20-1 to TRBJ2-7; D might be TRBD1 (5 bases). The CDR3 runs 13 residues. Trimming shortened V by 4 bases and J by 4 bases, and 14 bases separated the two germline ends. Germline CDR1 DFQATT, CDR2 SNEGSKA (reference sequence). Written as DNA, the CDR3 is TGCAGTGCTACGGACGTCAGGGCTTACGAGCAGTACTTC. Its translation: CSATDVRAYEQYF.

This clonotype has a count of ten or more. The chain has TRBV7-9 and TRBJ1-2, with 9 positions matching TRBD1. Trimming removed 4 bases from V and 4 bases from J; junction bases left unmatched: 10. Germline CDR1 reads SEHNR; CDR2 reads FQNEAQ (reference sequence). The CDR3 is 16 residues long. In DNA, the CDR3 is TGTGCCAGCAGCTCCCATTGGGACAGGGATTCCTATGGCTACACCTTC. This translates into CASSSHWDRDSYGYTF.

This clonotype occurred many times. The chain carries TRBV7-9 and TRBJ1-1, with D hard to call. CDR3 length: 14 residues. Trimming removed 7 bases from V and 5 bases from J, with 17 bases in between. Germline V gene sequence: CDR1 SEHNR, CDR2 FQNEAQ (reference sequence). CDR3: CASNPYGGRTEAFF. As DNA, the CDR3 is TGTGCCAGCAACCCATACGGAGGGCGGACTGAAGCTTTCTTT.

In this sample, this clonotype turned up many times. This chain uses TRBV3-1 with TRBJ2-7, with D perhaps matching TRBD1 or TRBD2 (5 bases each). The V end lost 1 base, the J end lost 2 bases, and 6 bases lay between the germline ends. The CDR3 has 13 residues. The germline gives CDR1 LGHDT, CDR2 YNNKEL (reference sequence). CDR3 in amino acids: CASSQVGAYEQYF. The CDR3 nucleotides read TGTGCCAGCAGCCAAGTGGGGGCCTACGAGCAGTACTTC.

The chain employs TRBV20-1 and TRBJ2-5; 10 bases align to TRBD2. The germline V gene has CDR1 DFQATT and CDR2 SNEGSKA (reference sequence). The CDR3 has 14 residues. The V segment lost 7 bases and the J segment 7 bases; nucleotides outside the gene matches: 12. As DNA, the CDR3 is TGCAGTGTCAAAGCTCTAGCGGGGGAGGTGACCCAGTACTTC. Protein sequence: CSVKALAGEVTQYF.

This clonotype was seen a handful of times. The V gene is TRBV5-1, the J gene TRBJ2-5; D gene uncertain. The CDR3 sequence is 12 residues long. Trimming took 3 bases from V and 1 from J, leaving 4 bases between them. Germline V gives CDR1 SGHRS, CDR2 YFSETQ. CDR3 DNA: TGCGCCAGCAGCTACTTCCAAGAGACCCAGTACTTC. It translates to CASSYFQETQYF.

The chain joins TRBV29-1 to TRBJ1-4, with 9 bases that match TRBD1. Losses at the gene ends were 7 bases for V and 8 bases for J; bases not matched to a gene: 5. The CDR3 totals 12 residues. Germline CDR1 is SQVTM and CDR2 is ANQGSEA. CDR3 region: CSGQGDKEKLFF. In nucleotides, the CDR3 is TGCAGCGGACAGGGGGATAAAGAAAAACTGTTTTTT.

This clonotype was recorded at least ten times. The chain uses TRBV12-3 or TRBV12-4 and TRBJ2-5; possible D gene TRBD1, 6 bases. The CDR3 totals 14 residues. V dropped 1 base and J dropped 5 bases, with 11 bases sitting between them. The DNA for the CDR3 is TGTGCCAGCAGTTTAGGTGCAGGGGAGGAGACCCAGTACTTC. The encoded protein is CASSLGAGEETQYF.

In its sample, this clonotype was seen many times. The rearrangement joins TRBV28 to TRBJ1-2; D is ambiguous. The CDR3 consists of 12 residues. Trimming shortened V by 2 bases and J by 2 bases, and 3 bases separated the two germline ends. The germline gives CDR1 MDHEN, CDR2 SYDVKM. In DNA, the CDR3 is TGTGCCAGCAGTTTACCAAACTATGGCTACACCTTC. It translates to CASSLPNYGYTF.

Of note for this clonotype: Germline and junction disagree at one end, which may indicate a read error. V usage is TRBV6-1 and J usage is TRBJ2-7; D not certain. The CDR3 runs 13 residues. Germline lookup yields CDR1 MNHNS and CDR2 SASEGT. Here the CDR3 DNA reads TGTCCCAGCAGTGAAAAAACTCCCTACGAGCAGTACTTC. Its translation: CPSSEKTPYEQYF.

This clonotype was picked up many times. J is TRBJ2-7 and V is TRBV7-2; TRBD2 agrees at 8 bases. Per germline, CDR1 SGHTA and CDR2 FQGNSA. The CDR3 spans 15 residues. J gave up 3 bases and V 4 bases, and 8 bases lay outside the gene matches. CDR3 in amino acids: CASSSGLASFYEQYF. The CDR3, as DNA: TGTGCCAGCAGCTCCGGACTAGCTAGTTTCTACGAGCAGTACTTC.

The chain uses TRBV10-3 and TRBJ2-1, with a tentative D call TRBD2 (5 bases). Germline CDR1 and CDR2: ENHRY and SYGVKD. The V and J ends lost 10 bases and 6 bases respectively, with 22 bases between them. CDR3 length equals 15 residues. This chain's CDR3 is CATGGRTSFSNEQFF. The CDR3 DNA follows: TGTGCCACTGGCGGTCGAACTAGTTTTTCCAATGAGCAGTTCTTC.

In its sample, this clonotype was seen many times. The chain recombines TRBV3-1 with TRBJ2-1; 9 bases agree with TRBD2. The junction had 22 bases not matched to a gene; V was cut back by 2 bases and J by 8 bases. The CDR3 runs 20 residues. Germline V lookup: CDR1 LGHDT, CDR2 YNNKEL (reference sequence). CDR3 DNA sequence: TGTGCCAGCAGCCAAACCGTAGCGGGAGCCCTACCATTCCCATTAGATGAGCAGTTCTTC. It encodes CASSQTVAGALPFPLDEQFF.

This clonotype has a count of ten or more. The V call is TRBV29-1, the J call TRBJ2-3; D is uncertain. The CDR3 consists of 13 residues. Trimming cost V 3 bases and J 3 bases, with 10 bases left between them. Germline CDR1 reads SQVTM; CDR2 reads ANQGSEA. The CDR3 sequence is CSVDYGRTDTQYF. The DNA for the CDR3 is TGCAGCGTTGATTATGGGCGAACAGATACGCAGTATTTT.

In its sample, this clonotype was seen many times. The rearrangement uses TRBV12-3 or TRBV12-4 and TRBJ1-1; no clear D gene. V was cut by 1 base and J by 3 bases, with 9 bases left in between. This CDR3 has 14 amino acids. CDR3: CASSLGQLDTEAFF. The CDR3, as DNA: TGTGCCAGCAGTTTAGGGCAGCTGGACACTGAAGCTTTCTTT.

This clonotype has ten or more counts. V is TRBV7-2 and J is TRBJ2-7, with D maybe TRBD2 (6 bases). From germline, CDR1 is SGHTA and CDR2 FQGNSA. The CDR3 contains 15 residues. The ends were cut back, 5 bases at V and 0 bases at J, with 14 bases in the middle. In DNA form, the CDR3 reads TGTGCCAGCAGCCCGACTAGTACAAGCTCCTACGAGCAGTACTTC. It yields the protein CASSPTSTSSYEQYF.

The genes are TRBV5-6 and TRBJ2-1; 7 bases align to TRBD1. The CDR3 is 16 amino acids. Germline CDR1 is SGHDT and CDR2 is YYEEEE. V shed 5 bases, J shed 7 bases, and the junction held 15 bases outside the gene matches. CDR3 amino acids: CASRHNPTGSPNEQFF. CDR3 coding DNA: TGTGCCAGCAGACACAATCCGACAGGGTCCCCGAATGAGCAGTTCTTC.

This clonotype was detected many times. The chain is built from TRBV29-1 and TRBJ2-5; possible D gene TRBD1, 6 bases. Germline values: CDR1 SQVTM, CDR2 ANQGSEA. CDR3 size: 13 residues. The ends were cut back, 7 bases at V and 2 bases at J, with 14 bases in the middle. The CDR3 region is CSALFRGQETQYF. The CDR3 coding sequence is TGCAGCGCGTTATTCAGGGGACAAGAGACCCAGTACTTC.

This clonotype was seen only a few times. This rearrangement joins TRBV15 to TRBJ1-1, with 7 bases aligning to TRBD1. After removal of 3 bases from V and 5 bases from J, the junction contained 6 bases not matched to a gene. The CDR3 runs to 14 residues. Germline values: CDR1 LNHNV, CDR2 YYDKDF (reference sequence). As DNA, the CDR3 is TGTGCCACCAGCAGCGACAGGGTGGGAACTGAAGCTTTCTTT. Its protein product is CATSSDRVGTEAFF.

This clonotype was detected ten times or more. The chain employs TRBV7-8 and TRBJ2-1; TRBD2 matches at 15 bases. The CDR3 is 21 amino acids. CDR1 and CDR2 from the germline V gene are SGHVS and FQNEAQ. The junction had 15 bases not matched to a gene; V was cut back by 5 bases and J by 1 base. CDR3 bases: TGTGCCAGCAGCATACCGTTCACCGGGACTAGCGGGAGGAAGTCCTACAATGAGCAGTTCTTC. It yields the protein CASSIPFTGTSGRKSYNEQFF.

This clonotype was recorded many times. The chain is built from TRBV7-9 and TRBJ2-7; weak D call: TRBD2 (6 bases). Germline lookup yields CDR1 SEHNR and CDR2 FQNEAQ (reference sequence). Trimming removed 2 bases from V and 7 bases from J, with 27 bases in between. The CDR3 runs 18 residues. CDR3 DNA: TGTGCCAGCAGCTTAAGCATAATAGGGGCGCGGCGGGATTGGGAGCAGTACTTC. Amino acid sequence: CASSLSIIGARRDWEQYF.

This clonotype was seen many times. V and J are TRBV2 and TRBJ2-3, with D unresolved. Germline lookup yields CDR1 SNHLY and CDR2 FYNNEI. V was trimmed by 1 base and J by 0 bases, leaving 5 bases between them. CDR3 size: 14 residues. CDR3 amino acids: CASSEVLSTDTQYF. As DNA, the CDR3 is TGTGCCAGCAGTGAAGTGCTTAGCACAGATACGCAGTATTTT.

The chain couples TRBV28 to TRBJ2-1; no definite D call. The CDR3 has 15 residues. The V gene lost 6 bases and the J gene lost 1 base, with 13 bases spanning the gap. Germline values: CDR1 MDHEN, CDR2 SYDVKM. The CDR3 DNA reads TGTGCCAGCAGCCCTCGTGGTAGGTCCTACAATGAGCAGTTCTTC. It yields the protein CASSPRGRSYNEQFF.

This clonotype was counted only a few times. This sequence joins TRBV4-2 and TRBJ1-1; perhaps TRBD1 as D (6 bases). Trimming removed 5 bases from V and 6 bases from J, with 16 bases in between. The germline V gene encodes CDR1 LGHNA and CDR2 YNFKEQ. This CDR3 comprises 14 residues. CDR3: CASSSPGVKSEAFF. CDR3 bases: TGTGCCAGCAGCTCTCCAGGGGTTAAATCTGAAGCTTTCTTT.

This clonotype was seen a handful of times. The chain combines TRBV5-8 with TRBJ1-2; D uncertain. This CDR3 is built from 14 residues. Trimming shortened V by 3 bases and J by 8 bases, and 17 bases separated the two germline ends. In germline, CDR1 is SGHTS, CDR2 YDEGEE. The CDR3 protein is CASSSRATTSGYTF. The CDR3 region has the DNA TGTGCCAGCAGCTCCCGGGCTACAACGTCGGGCTACACCTTC.

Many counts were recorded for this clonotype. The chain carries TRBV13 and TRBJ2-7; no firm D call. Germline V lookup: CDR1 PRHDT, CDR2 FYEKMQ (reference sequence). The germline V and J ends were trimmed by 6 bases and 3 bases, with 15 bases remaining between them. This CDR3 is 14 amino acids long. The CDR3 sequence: CASSFPLLFYEQYF. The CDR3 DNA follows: TGTGCCAGCAGTTTCCCCCTGCTCTTCTACGAGCAGTACTTC.

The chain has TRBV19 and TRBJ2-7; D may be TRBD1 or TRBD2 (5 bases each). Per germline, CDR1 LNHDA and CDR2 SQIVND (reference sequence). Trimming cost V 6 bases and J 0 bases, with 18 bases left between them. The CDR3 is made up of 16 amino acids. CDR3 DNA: TGTGCCAGTAGCAACGGTTGGTCAGGGAGCTCCTACGAGCAGTACTTC. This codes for CASSNGWSGSSYEQYF.

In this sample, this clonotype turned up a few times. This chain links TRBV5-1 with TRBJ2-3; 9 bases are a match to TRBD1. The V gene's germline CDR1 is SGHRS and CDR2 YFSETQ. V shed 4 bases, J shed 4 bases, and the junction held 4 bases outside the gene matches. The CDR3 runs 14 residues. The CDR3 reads CASSVDRGADTQYF. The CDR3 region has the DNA TGCGCCAGCAGCGTTGACAGGGGGGCAGATACGCAGTATTTT.

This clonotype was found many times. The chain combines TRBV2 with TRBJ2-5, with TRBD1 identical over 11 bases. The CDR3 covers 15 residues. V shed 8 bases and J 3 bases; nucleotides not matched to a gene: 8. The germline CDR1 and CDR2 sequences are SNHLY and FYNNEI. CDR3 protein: CASLRTGGWEETQYF. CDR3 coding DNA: TGTGCCAGCCTTAGGACAGGGGGCTGGGAAGAGACCCAGTACTTC.

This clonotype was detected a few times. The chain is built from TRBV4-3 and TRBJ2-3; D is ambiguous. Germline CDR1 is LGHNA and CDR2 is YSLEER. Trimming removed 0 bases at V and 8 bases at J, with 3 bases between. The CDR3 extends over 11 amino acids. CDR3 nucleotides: TGCGCCAGCAGCCAAGATCGTACGCAGTATTTT. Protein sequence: CASSQDRTQYF.

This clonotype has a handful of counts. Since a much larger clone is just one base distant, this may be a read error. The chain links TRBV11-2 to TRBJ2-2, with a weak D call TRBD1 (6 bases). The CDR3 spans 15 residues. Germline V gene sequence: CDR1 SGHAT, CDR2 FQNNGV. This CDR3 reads CASSPGHTNTGELLF. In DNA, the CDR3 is TGTGCCAGCAGCCCGGGACATACGAACACCGGGGAGCTGCTTTTT.